The following is a T cell receptor beta chain sequence with its context. Its antigen is as yet unknown. This sample is part of a study of shared clonotypes between healthy human individuals. Study as a whole: There were three CD4 naive, three CD4 memory, two CD8 naive and one CD8 memory plates per donor. General study points: Non-shared clonotypes had lower generation probabilities than clonotypes shared by all four sorted-subset donors. Compared with memory subsets, naive subsets generally had larger estimated richness.

This table comes from immunoSEQ multiplex PCR, and its TCRdb copy is limited to in-frame clones, with some not included. The sample has about 960,000 clones, approximately 76% seen once. Germline CDR1 SNHLY, CDR2 FYNNEI. The CDR3 length is 12 residues. V lost 11 bases to trimming and J lost 8 bases, with 15 bases between them. The study separated CD4+ cells into CD45RA+ naive and CD45RA-negative memory subsets. The chain combines TRBV2 with TRBJ1-4; D gene uncertain. The clonotype comes from a man between 18 and 29 years old in good health. Material for sequencing was memory CD4+ T cells sorted from blood. Sample subset: CD45RA-negative fraction. The CDR3 DNA is TGTGCCGGCTTAGGAGCTAGCGAAAAACTGTTTTTT. It translates to CAGLGASEKLFF.